Shown below are 6 T cell receptor beta chains from a single sample sequenced in a study of T cell responses to AZD1222 COVID-19 vaccine (dated by TCRdb to the early 2020s). The library was made by the immunoSEQ multiplex PCR assay. The immuneACCESS repertoire file appears here via TCRdb, limited to in-frame rearrangements. These files lack a portion of the clones; in checked studies, under half of the deficit traces to unresolved V genes, and the cause of the others is not known. Counted in this sample were some 150,000 clones; 80% to 95% of them appeared once. The ten top clones hold about 3.6% of the sample. The time point label here, explained by the study, means: about 28 days (+/-7) after the second vaccine dose. The starting material was peripheral blood, obtained 28 days after the second AZD1222 dose. All receptors derive from an adult who received the AZD1222 COVID-19 vaccine.

The V and J genes are TRBV5-1 and TRBJ2-3, with 14 bases aligning to TRBD2. V lost 4 bases, J lost 1 base, and 2 bases stayed unmatched. The CDR3 has 16 amino acids. Germline V gene lookup returns CDR1 SGHRS and CDR2 YFSETQ. The CDR3 sequence is CASSPGLAGGTDTQYF. The CDR3 nucleotides read TGCGCCAGCAGCCCGGGACTAGCGGGGGGCACAGATACGCAGTATTTT.

The chain employs TRBV6-5 and TRBJ2-1; D gene unclear. Trimming cost V 7 bases and J 0 bases, with 4 bases left between them. The CDR3 spans 12 residues. The germline V gene has CDR1 MNHEY and CDR2 SVGAGI. CDR3 protein: CASTASYNEQFF. CDR3 bases: TGTGCCAGCACGGCCTCCTACAATGAGCAGTTCTTC.

The chain carries TRBV18 and TRBJ2-6, with 7 positions matching TRBD1. The germline CDR1 and CDR2 sequences are KGHSH and LQKENI. The CDR3 is made up of 18 amino acids. Losses at the gene ends were 3 bases for V and 0 bases for J; bases not matched to a gene: 8. The chain's CDR3 is CASSPETGISSGANVLTF. CDR3 bases: TGTGCCAGCTCACCCGAGACAGGGATCAGCTCTGGGGCCAACGTCCTGACTTTC.

This chain connects TRBV11-3 to TRBJ1-1; 9 bases are a match to TRBD1. CDR1 is SGHNT, CDR2 YENEEA, per germline. Unmatched junction bases numbered 1, after V lost 0 bases and J lost 2 bases. This CDR3 has 15 amino acids. CDR3 loop: CASSLEGQGNTEAFF. DNA for the CDR3: TGTGCCAGCAGCTTAGAGGGACAGGGCAACACTGAAGCTTTCTTT.

The V call is TRBV18, the J call TRBJ2-7; D is possibly TRBD2 (6 bases). CDR1 and CDR2 (germline): KGHSH, LQKENI. Trimming shortened V by 5 bases and J by 2 bases, and 10 bases separated the two germline ends. The CDR3 is made up of 13 amino acids. CDR3: CASSGGATYEQYF. The CDR3 region has the DNA TGTGCCAGCTCAGGCGGGGCTACCTACGAGCAGTACTTC.

CDR3 region: CASTGLALHEQYF. CDR3 DNA sequence: TGTGCCAGCACGGGACTAGCTCTCCACGAGCAGTACTTC. The rearrangement links TRBV12-3 or TRBV12-4 to TRBJ2-7, with 9 bases lining up with TRBD2. The CDR3 sequence is 13 residues long. The J segment lost 5 bases and the V segment lost 7 bases, leaving 6 bases of the junction unmatched.